Shown below are 21 T cell receptor beta chains from a single sample sequenced in a study of Ad26.COV2.S vaccination and SARS-CoV-2 variants. Treatment denoted: around 19 received Ad26.COV2.S at low or high dose, single or two shots; about five received placebo; per-sample allocation not given. On day 63 after the first injection, vaccine and placebo recipients gave samples. TCRdb's table, derived via immunoSEQ multiplex PCR, lists solely in-frame clones and lacks some. The sample lists about 680,000 clones; more than 80% were seen once. Source: peripheral blood, taken in a trial of Ad26.COV2.S vaccine versus placebo. The receptors come from a person aged 18 to 59 who received the Ad26.COV2.S COVID-19 vaccine or a placebo.

This chain joins TRBV2 and TRBJ2-7; weak D call: TRBD2 (5 bases). Trimming pared 6 bases from V and 3 bases from J, leaving 12 bases between. The length of the CDR3 is 13 residues. The germline gives CDR1 SNHLY, CDR2 FYNNEI. The CDR3 DNA reads as TGTGCCAGCAGGACCCGAGGGAGCTACGAGCAGTACTTC. It codes for CASRTRGSYEQYF.

The chain combines TRBV25-1 with TRBJ2-2, with D possibly matching TRBD1 (5 bases). The CDR3 is 15 amino acids. Trimming removed 4 bases at V and 8 bases at J, with 17 bases between. Germline lookup yields CDR1 MGHDK and CDR2 SYGVNS. The CDR3 sequence is CASSGKGQLLGELFF. The CDR3, as DNA: TGTGCCAGCAGTGGCAAAGGACAACTATTAGGGGAGCTGTTTTTT.

The genes are TRBV18 and TRBJ2-3; 9 positions agree with TRBD1. CDR3 length: 15 amino acids. V lost 4 bases, J lost 1 base, and 3 bases stayed unmatched. CDR1 is KGHSH, CDR2 LQKENI, per germline. The CDR3 DNA is TGTGCCAGCTCACAGAGGACAGGGGGCACAGATACGCAGTATTTT. This codes for CASSQRTGGTDTQYF.

This clone was detected once. V gene TRBV19 combines with J gene TRBJ2-6; the match to TRBD1 covers 9 bases. The J segment lost 4 bases and the V segment lost 4 bases, leaving 8 bases of the junction unmatched. Per the germline V gene, CDR1 is LNHDA and CDR2 is SQIVND (reference sequence). This CDR3 comprises 17 residues. The CDR3 nucleotides are TGTGCCAGTAGTAGTGGGACAGGGACGGCAGGGGCCAACGTCCTGACTTTC. As protein: CASSSGTGTAGANVLTF.

The table lists this clone with a count of one. V gene TRBV6-4 combines with J gene TRBJ1-6; D remains unclear. The V end lost 6 bases, the J end lost 7 bases, and 10 bases lay between the germline ends. This CDR3 has 13 residues. Looked up from germline, CDR1 is MRHNA and CDR2 is SNTAGT. CDR3 in DNA: TGTGCCAGCAGCCTGGTTGAGAATTCACCCCTCCACTTT. It is translated as CASSLVENSPLHF.

The chain carries TRBV27 and TRBJ2-4; D gene uncertain. Germline-derived CDR1 and CDR2 are MNHEY and SMNVEV (reference sequence). Trimming took off 1 base at V and 8 bases at J, with 12 bases between the two ends. This CDR3 has 14 amino acids. DNA of the CDR3: TGTGCCAGCAGTTTATGGGCCAGCGCGGACATTCAGTACTTC. This translates into CASSLWASADIQYF.

This chain uses TRBV15 with TRBJ2-5; TRBD1 is a possible D gene (6 bases). CDR1 and CDR2 from the germline V gene are LNHNV and YYDKDF (reference sequence). This CDR3 is 16 amino acids long. Deletions cut 5 bases from V and 5 bases from J, with 21 bases between. As DNA, the CDR3 is TGTGCCACCAGCGGCTCGCTTCAGGGGTTCGGGGAGACCCAGTACTTC. Translation gives CATSGSLQGFGETQYF.

The V gene is TRBV27, the J gene TRBJ1-3, with no clear D. The CDR3 has 13 residues. V lost 5 bases, J lost 2 bases, and 7 bases lay in between. CDR1 is MNHEY and CDR2 is SMNVEV in the germline V gene (reference sequence). The CDR3 nucleotides read TGTGCCAGCAGTGCGATGCCTGGAAACACCATATATTTT. This encodes CASSAMPGNTIYF.

V gene TRBV5-1 combines with J gene TRBJ2-7, with no clear D. CDR1 is SGHRS and CDR2 is YFSETQ in the germline V gene. The CDR3 consists of 15 residues. Deletions cut 1 base from V and 0 bases from J, with 11 bases between. The CDR3 loop reads CASSLRVTSSYEQYF. In nucleotides, the CDR3 is TGCGCCAGCAGCTTGAGGGTAACGAGCTCCTACGAGCAGTACTTC.

The rearrangement uses TRBV27 and TRBJ2-7, with a tentative D call TRBD2 (5 bases). Germline CDR1 reads MNHEY; CDR2 reads SMNVEV (reference sequence). The CDR3 is 12 residues long. The V and J ends lost 8 bases and 4 bases respectively, with 12 bases between them. The CDR3 loop reads CASGGADYEQYF. DNA of the CDR3: TGTGCCAGCGGTGGAGCGGATTACGAGCAGTACTTC.

The chain links TRBV6-6 to TRBJ2-3, with 12 nucleotides matching TRBD2. This CDR3 region has 18 residues. Germline lookup yields CDR1 MNHNY and CDR2 SVGAGI (reference sequence). Losses at the gene ends were 5 bases for V and 4 bases for J; bases not matched to a gene: 13. This chain's CDR3 is CASSRGASGGAVADTQYF. The DNA of the CDR3 is TGTGCCAGCAGTCGAGGGGCTAGCGGGGGGGCCGTCGCAGATACGCAGTATTTT.

Here the CDR3 DNA reads TGTGCCAGTAGCAACCTGGCAGGGGTCGAGCAGTACTTC. Residues: CASSNLAGVEQYF. The rearrangement joins TRBV19 to TRBJ2-7; D is possibly TRBD1 (6 bases). V dropped 6 bases and J dropped 6 bases, with 15 bases sitting between them. Germline CDR1 is LNHDA and CDR2 is SQIVND (reference sequence). CDR3 size: 13 residues.

The V and J genes are TRBV6-5 and TRBJ1-5; tentative D call: TRBD1 (5 bases). The CDR3 is made up of 14 amino acids. Germline CDR1 and CDR2: MNHEY and SVGAGI. Trimming cost V 2 bases and J 7 bases, with 12 bases left between them. The DNA of the CDR3 is TGTGCCAGCAGTTACAGTAGACAGCAGCAGCCCCAGCATTTT. Protein: CASSYSRQQQPQHF.

On this clone: Other DNA sequences of this sample code for an identical CDR3. The chain employs TRBV18 and TRBJ1-1; no definite D call. With 3 bases removed from V and 1 base from J, the gap between germline ends came to 6 bases. Germline lookup yields CDR1 KGHSH and CDR2 LQKENI. CDR3 length: 13 amino acids. The CDR3 nucleotides are TGTGCCAGCTCACCCCAGCCGAACACTGAAGCTTTCTTT. Residues: CASSPQPNTEAFF.

The CDR3 sequence is CASSFLGSSTDTQYF. CDR3 bases: TGTGCCAGCAGCTTCCTGGGGTCTAGCACAGATACGCAGTATTTT. This chain connects TRBV7-2 to TRBJ2-3; D not certain. The V gene lost 3 bases and the J gene lost 0 bases, with 10 bases spanning the gap. CDR3 length equals 15 residues. From germline, CDR1 is SGHTA and CDR2 FQGNSA. Full variable domain (rest looked up from reference TRBV7-2 and TRBJ2-3): GAGVSQSPSNKVTEKGKDVELRCDPISGHTALYWYRQSLGQGLEFLIYFQGNSAPDKSGLPSDRFSAERTGGSVSTLTIQRTQQEDSAVYLCASSFLGSSTDTQYFGPGTRLTVL.

The chain recombines TRBV19 with TRBJ2-1; no clear D. Trimming took 2 bases from V and 9 from J, leaving 11 bases between them. This CDR3 is 13 amino acids long. The V gene's germline CDR1 is LNHDA and CDR2 SQIVND (reference sequence). CDR3 amino acids: CASSILAGGEQFF. In nucleotides, the CDR3 is TGTGCCAGTAGTATATTGGCTGGCGGTGAGCAGTTCTTC.

V is TRBV3-1 (or the pseudogene TRBV3-2) and J is TRBJ1-4; 8 nucleotides align to TRBD1. The CDR3 is made up of 17 amino acids. Germline V lookup: CDR1 LGHDT, CDR2 YNNKEL (reference sequence). V trimming: 5 bases; J trimming: 4 bases; junction bases outside the gene matches: 12. DNA for the CDR3: TGTGCCAGCAGCAGGTCCTCACAGGGGGTAATTAATGAAAAACTGTTTTTT. Translation: CASSRSSQGVINEKLFF.

The chain links TRBV3-1 (or the pseudogene TRBV3-2) to TRBJ2-1, with TRBD2 matching over 16 bases. The V gene end was trimmed by 1 base and the J gene end by 15 bases; junction bases not matched to a gene: 6. CDR3 length equals 15 residues. Germline-derived CDR1 and CDR2 are LGHDT and YNNKEL (reference sequence). CDR3 in DNA: TGTGCCAGCAGCCAAGTCGGGACTAGCGGGAGGGGCACGTTCTTC. Encoded protein: CASSQVGTSGRGTFF.

This rearrangement joins TRBV7-2 to TRBJ1-4, with D tentatively TRBD1 (6 bases). Germline V gives CDR1 SGHTA, CDR2 FQGNSA. V lost 5 bases to trimming and J lost 8 bases, with 15 bases between them. CDR3 size: 14 residues. The CDR3 region is CASSPRGVEEKLFF. The CDR3 DNA sequence: TGTGCCAGCAGCCCAAGGGGGGTGGAAGAAAAACTGTTTTTT.

The chain carries TRBV12-3 or TRBV12-4 and TRBJ1-4; D not certain. V was clipped by 4 bases and J by 4 bases, with 7 bases between them. This CDR3 spans 13 amino acids. DNA of the CDR3: TGTGCCAGCAGTTCCCCCAGTAATGAAAAACTGTTTTTT. Its translation: CASSSPSNEKLFF.

V and J are TRBV7-9 and TRBJ1-6; no firm D call. The V end was cut by 1 base, the J end by 9 bases, with 7 bases between. CDR3 size: 13 residues. Germline V CDR1 and CDR2: SEHNR, FQNEAQ (reference sequence). The CDR3: CASSLEKGSPLHF. In DNA form, the CDR3 reads TGTGCCAGCAGCTTAGAAAAAGGTTCACCCCTCCACTTT. The variable domain in full, completed from reference TRBV7-9 and TRBJ1-6, reads DTGVSQNPRHKITKRGQNVTFRCDPISEHNRLYWYRQTLGQGPEFLTYFQNEAQLEKSRLLSDRFSAERPKGSFSTLEIQRTEQGDSAMYLCASSLEKGSPLHFGNGTRLTVT.